This T cell receptor beta chain was recovered during a study of blood T cell repertoires in COVID-19. For the study at large: The United States, Italy and Spain supplied acute and convalescent COVID-19 samples. PBMCs, B-cell-depleted T cells, or T cells provided the cDNA or gDNA that made up the material.

The V and J ends lost 7 bases and 3 bases respectively, with 9 bases between them. Per the germline V gene, CDR1 is MDHEN and CDR2 is SYDVKM. The CDR3 consists of 12 residues. Source study methods: Amplifying reference gene primers gave estimates of nucleated cell counts. The repertoire was sequenced with immunoSEQ multiplex PCR; TCRdb's copy has only in-frame clones and lacks some. The V and J calls and clone size were taken over from that table, and D and trimming were inferred from the DNA. Of 95,000 to 150,000 clones listed, 87% are singletons. The clonotype originates from a woman between 65 and 79 years old with acute or convalescent COVID-19. Sequencing was carried out using peripheral blood. The V call is TRBV28, the J call TRBJ1-1; D not resolved. As DNA, the CDR3 is TGTGCCAGCACCCAGTTGGACACTGAAGCTTTCTTT. Its protein is CASTQLDTEAFF.